These T cell receptor beta chains were read from a single sample in a study of cytomegalovirus exposure and HLA in healthy donors. Sequencing was performed with immunoSEQ multiplex PCR; in TCRdb, only in-frame clones are kept and a portion is missing. The table records some 80,000 clones, around 76% of them present only once. The sequenced sample was PBMCs. These receptors originate from a man aged 35-49 years in good health and CMV-seronegative. Each CDR3 is given with its conserved first and last residue. A D gene is named only where the DNA matches it firmly. Clone size is stated in some rows and not others, as once, few, many or a class when expanded.

TRBJ2-1 | TRBV29-1 | TRBD2 | once | CSVARTRSYNEQFF | TGCAGCGTAGCCCGGACTAGGTCCTACAATGAGCAGTTCTTC
TRBJ1-4 | TRBV7-9 | - | - | CASSSGSQGGKLFF | TGTGCCAGCAGCTCCGGGTCTCAAGGAGGAAAACTGTTTTTT
TRBJ2-3 | TRBV7-9 | - | - | CSSSPHRGSGTDTQYF | TGTTCCAGCAGCCCCCATAGGGGGAGTGGCACAGATACGCAGTATTTT
TRBJ1-2 | TRBV10-2 | TRBD1 | - | CASSEAGTGGDGYTF | TGCGCCAGCAGTGAGGCCGGGACAGGGGGCGATGGCTACACCTTC
TRBJ2-1 | TRBV4-1 | TRBD2 | - | CVSSQERSRASGREQFF | TGCGTCAGCAGCCAAGAAAGGAGCCGGGCTAGCGGGAGGGAGCAGTTCTTC
TRBJ2-1 | TRBV12-2 | - | - | CASRLGSSGRALGNEQFF | TGTGCAAGTCGCTTAGGCAGTAGCGGGAGGGCCTTGGGCAATGAGCAGTTCTTC
TRBJ2-3 | TRBV5-1 | TRBD1 | - | CASSPGQGVDTQYF | TGCGCCAGCAGCCCTGGACAGGGGGTGGATACGCAGTATTTT
TRBJ2-7 | TRBV7-6 | TRBD2 | - | CASSLVSGRDEQYF | TGTGCCAGCAGCTTGGTGAGCGGGAGGGACGAGCAGTACTTC
TRBJ2-5 | TRBV7-3 | TRBD2 | - | CASSQAPGRAETQYF | TGTGCCAGCAGCCAGGCTCCGGGGAGGGCGGAGACCCAGTACTTC
TRBJ1-1 | TRBV5-1 | TRBD1 | - | CASSLGQGVDTEAFF | TGCGCCAGCAGCTTGGGACAGGGGGTGGACACTGAAGCTTTCTTT
TRBJ1-5 | TRBV28 | - | - | CASQVGGVQPQHF | TGTGCCAGCCAAGTGGGAGGGGTTCAGCCCCAGCATTTT
TRBJ1-1 | TRBV27 | TRBD1 | - | CASSFLTSGTGSTEAFF | TGTGCCAGCAGTTTCTTGACTTCCGGGACAGGGTCTACTGAAGCTTTCTTT
TRBJ2-3 | TRBV6-6 | TRBD2 | - | CASSDSGRGADTQYF | TGTGCCAGCAGTGATAGCGGGAGGGGTGCAGATACGCAGTATTTT
TRBJ1-2 | TRBV18 | - | - | CASSPGTGRGNYGYTF | TGTGCCAGCTCACCCGGAACAGGTCGTGGTAACTATGGCTACACCTTC
TRBJ1-2 | TRBV27 | - | - | CASRLRDTHGYTF | TGTGCCAGCCGCCTCCGAGACACCCATGGCTACACCTTC
TRBJ1-5 | TRBV15 | TRBD1 | - | CATSREGQTQPQHF | TGTGCCACCAGCAGAGAGGGACAGACACAGCCCCAGCATTTT
TRBJ2-7 | TRBV6-6 | - | - | CASSQVNEQYF | TGTGCCAGCTCACAGGTAAACGAGCAGTACTTC
TRBJ2-7 | TRBV9 | TRBD2 | - | CASSVGPGLSLYEQYF | TGTGCCAGCAGCGTAGGCCCGGGACTATCCCTCTACGAGCAGTACTTC
TRBJ2-1 | TRBV6-5 | TRBD2 | few | CASSFNSGRSVGEQFF | TGTGCCAGCAGTTTCAATAGCGGGAGGAGTGTCGGGGAGCAGTTCTTC
TRBJ2-3 | TRBV10-3 | - | - | CAISPRDTDTQYF | TGTGCCATCAGCCCCAGGGATACAGATACGCAGTATTTT
TRBJ1-5 | TRBV6-1 | - | once | CATLREGNQPQHF | TGTGCCACCTTGAGGGAAGGCAATCAGCCCCAGCATTTT
TRBJ1-2 | TRBV19 | TRBD1 | - | CASSIGTGLYGYTF | TGTGCCAGTAGTATCGGGACAGGGCTCTATGGCTACACCTTC
TRBJ2-3 | TRBV9 | - | - | CASSVVSSGTDTQYF | TGTGCCAGCAGCGTAGTTAGCTCGGGAACAGATACGCAGTATTTT
TRBJ2-1 | TRBV5-8 | TRBD2 | - | CASSQAGYNEQFF | TGTGCCAGCAGCCAAGCGGGGTACAATGAGCAGTTCTTC
TRBJ2-5 | TRBV5-1 | - | - | CASRLTNKFQETQYF | TGCGCCAGCAGATTGACAAACAAGTTTCAAGAGACCCAGTACTTC
TRBJ2-7 | TRBV27 | TRBD1 | once | CASSLFGTGGLLYEQYF | TGTGCCAGCAGTTTATTCGGGACAGGGGGCCTCCTCTACGAGCAGTACTTC
TRBJ2-5 | TRBV11-2 | - | - | CASSPATAQETQYF | TGTGCCAGCAGCCCAGCGACAGCCCAAGAGACCCAGTACTTC
TRBJ1-1 | TRBV6-1 | - | few | CASSETREGTEAFF | TGTGCCAGCAGTGAAACCCGGGAGGGTACTGAAGCTTTCTTT
TRBJ2-1 | TRBV28 | TRBD2 | few | CASSSTPSGGYNEQFF | TGTGCCAGCAGTTCGACACCTAGCGGAGGTTACAATGAGCAGTTCTTC
TRBJ2-2 | TRBV10-3 | - | - | CAISESETSFSYSNTGELFF | TGTGCCATCAGTGAGTCTGAGACTAGTTTCTCTTATTCGAACACCGGGGAGCTGTTTTTT
TRBJ2-7 | TRBV6-5 | - | - | CASSYSILASGQYF | TGTGCCAGCAGTTACTCGATTCTAGCGAGCGGGCAGTACTTC
TRBJ1-5 | TRBV12-5 | - | - | CASGLVTRQPQHF | TGTGCTAGTGGTTTGGTGACTCGGCAGCCCCAGCATTTT
TRBJ1-1 | TRBV20-1 | - | - | CSARTLTEAFF | TGCAGTGCTAGGACTCTCACTGAAGCTTTCTTT
TRBJ2-1 | TRBV5-1 | TRBD2 | - | CASSLDTSGVSSEQFF | TGCGCCAGCAGCTTGGATACTAGCGGAGTAAGTAGTGAGCAGTTCTTC
TRBJ2-7 | TRBV6-1 | - | - | CASSANQGPYEQYF | TGTGCCAGCAGTGCTAATCAGGGGCCCTACGAGCAGTACTTC
TRBJ2-7 | TRBV7-9 | TRBD1 | - | CASSPPTGASYEQYF | TGTGCCAGCAGCCCCCCGACAGGGGCATCCTACGAGCAGTACTTC
TRBJ1-3 | TRBV16 | - | - | CASRTPSGNTIYF | TGTGCCAGCAGGACACCCTCTGGAAACACCATATATTTT
TRBJ1-1 | TRBV5-1 | - | - | CASSLAGGYTEAFF | TGCGCCAGCAGCTTGGCCGGGGGTTACACTGAAGCTTTCTTT
TRBJ2-7 | TRBV27 | - | - | CASSSNDRFGYEQYF | TGTGCCAGCAGTTCCAACGACAGATTTGGCTACGAGCAGTACTTC
TRBJ1-5 | TRBV27 | TRBD1 | - | CASRDRENNQPQHF | TGTGCCAGCCGGGACAGGGAGAACAATCAGCCCCAGCATTTT
TRBJ2-7 | TRBV28 | - | - | CASSRRSQGQYF | TGTGCCAGCAGTAGAAGGTCTCAGGGGCAGTACTTC
TRBJ2-6 | TRBV19 | - | - | CASSIEGGPNVLTF | TGTGCCAGTAGTATAGAGGGAGGCCCCAACGTCCTGACTTTC
TRBJ1-1 | TRBV10-3 | - | once | CAIRETGTSNTEAFF | TGTGCCATCAGGGAGACCGGGACATCGAACACTGAAGCTTTCTTT
TRBJ2-3 | TRBV9 | - | - | CASSVAAGSTDTQYF | TGTGCCAGCAGCGTAGCGGCGGGTAGCACAGATACGCAGTATTTT
TRBJ2-7 | TRBV15 | - | - | CATSPERDRLGNSSYEQYF | TGTGCCACCAGCCCAGAGAGGGACCGACTAGGAAACAGCTCCTACGAGCAGTACTTC
TRBJ1-6 | TRBV6-5 | TRBD1 | - | CASSAYRGPNSPLHF | TGTGCCAGCAGTGCCTACAGGGGGCCCAATTCACCCCTCCACTTT
TRBJ1-4 | TRBV19 | - | - | CASRDSREASEKLFF | TGTGCCAGTAGAGATTCCAGGGAGGCTAGTGAAAAACTGTTTTTT
TRBJ2-2 | TRBV7-2 | TRBD2 | - | CASSLVSSGSTGELFF | TGTGCCAGCAGCTTAGTGTCTAGCGGGAGTACCGGGGAGCTGTTTTTT